This TCR beta chain comes out of a study of control samples from healthy donors and cancer patients. This CDR3 is 15 amino acids long. Germline lookup yields CDR1 LNHDA and CDR2 SQIVND (reference sequence). Trimming took off 7 bases at V and 5 bases at J, with 20 bases between the two ends. Only in-frame clones appear in the TCRdb table, and some are missing; sequencing was by immunoSEQ multiplex PCR. The table records about 230,000 clones, 82% of them present only once. The rearrangement joins TRBV19 to TRBJ1-1, with D possibly being TRBD1 (5 bases). The receptor comes from a woman aged 60-75 years with lung cancer. The source material was PBMCs. The chain's CDR3 is CASIKGDGAWTEAFF. The CDR3 DNA is TGTGCCAGTATTAAAGGGGACGGAGCGTGGACTGAAGCTTTCTTT.